The TCR beta chain described here comes from a study of T cells in Graves' hyperthyroidism and ophthalmopathy (dated by TCRdb to about 2019). The study in broad terms: Peripheral blood samples were taken at initial diagnosis, before any treatment was given. A discovery cohort of about 95 patients, about 40 with Graves' ophthalmopathy and more than 55 with stable Graves' hyperthyroidism, was used to find distinguishing TCR V-J signatures. Prospective prediction of ophthalmopathy was tested in an independent validation cohort consisting of 18 hyperthyroidism patients and more than 15 patients who later progressed to ophthalmopathy. For training and testing, the 100 or so patients in the discovery cohort were randomly divided in a 7:3 ratio. In several Graves' hyperthyroidism patients, the study also compared T-cell repertoires from thyroid tissue with T-cell repertoires from blood. After sampling, hyperthyroidism patients received methimazole starting at 30 mg daily, and ophthalmopathy patients received high-dose intravenous methylprednisolone. TCR Vbeta CDR3 sequencing of some 140 peripheral blood samples (about 45 ophthalmopathy, under 80 hyperthyroidism and roughly 17 progressor patients) is reported in the paper.

Many counts were recorded for this clonotype. Its antigen specificity is not known. No quality values exist for individual bases; no much larger clone is one base distant. Amplification of TCR beta CDR3 regions was carried out from RNA transcripts. The TCR CDR3 was subjected to a first round of RT-PCR using the HTBI primer set and the Qiagen OneStep RT-PCR kit. Libraries were constructed in a second round of multiplex PCR, after which size selection and purification were carried out. Sequencing of the libraries was done on an Illumina HiSeq2000 using paired-end 100 bp reads. Per the source publication's procedure: SOAPnuke was used to process the raw data, with reads discarded if the reads contained adapters or uncalled bases, had a mean Phred below 15, or lacked an exact constant-primer or identifier match. COPE v1.2.5 was used to merge high-quality paired reads, and clonotypes were defined as unique nucleotide sequences. Clonotypes were aligned to IMGT TRBV, TRBD and TRBJ reference segments using MiTCR v1.1. Only V-J combinations with frequency above 0.0001, covering about 99% of repertoires, were analysed. A TCS score was defined as the ratio between F50 (clonal expansion) and ExV (chaos), using BLOSUM62-based TCRdist between CDR3 peptides within each V-J. Welch's t-statistics and random forest reduced some 510 V-J features to 13, which were used in a naive Bayes classifier (R e1071). The public reads were reanalyzed by TCRdb: fastp trimming at Q25, MiXCR alignment, in-frame beta chains only. Identical CDR3 proteins give one entry, which carries the most common genes and DNA. The authors' filters were not applied to this entry. This sample comprises hundreds of thousands of distinct CDR3 sequences, approximately 14% of them detected only once. About 9.4% of the sample is taken by the ten largest.

Graves' hyperthyroidism was defined as stable when no progression to ophthalmopathy occurred over 18 months of follow-up. The hyperthyroidism patients were between 18 and 65 years old and newly diagnosed, with a disease duration of less than 2 months. The study excluded patients with uncontrolled infections, other autoimmune diseases, pregnancy or lactation. Diagnoses were based on clinical symptoms, serum thyroxine and TRAb, thyroid ultrasound and orbital computed tomography. PBMCs were separated from roughly 10 ml of fresh peripheral blood using Ficoll-Paque density gradient centrifugation. Total RNA was extracted with Trizol reagent, and quality was checked on an Agilent 2100 Bioanalyzer. Sequences SGHTA (CDR1) and FQGTGA (CDR2) are obtained from the germline V gene. Clipping removes 5 bases from V and 3 bases from J, with 2 as the unmatched junction base count. Inclusive of the bounding cysteine and phenylalanine, the CDR3 is 14 residues long. The CDR3 DNA has 42 bases and is translated from base 1.

Broader findings and caveats from the paper: In validation, progression to ophthalmopathy was predicted by the model with about 70% sensitivity and just over 72% specificity, a median of about 6.8 months before onset. Blood samples also contained most of the expanded thyroid clonotypes (frequency above 0.001), which suggests that blood repertoires may reflect thyroid immune responses. Sample size was not statistically predetermined, and blinding of investigators to group allocation was not performed. Ophthalmopathy was separated from stable hyperthyroidism by a 13 V-J signature model, with around 88% sensitivity and approximately 81% specificity obtained in cross-validation and 80%/75% obtained in testing.

The sequence came from a woman aged 18-29 years with Graves' hyperthyroidism. The chain employs TRBV7-3 and TRBJ2-2, with 8 bases aligning to TRBD1. The source material was blood. The nucleotide sequence is given as TGTGCCAGCAGCCCAGGGGGCTACACCGGGGAGCTGTTTTTT. Its translation reads: CASSPGGYTGELFF.